This T cell receptor (beta chain) was sequenced in a study of blood T cell repertoires in COVID-19. Background on the study: Sources were T cells, B-cell-depleted T cells, or PBMCs; the material itself was cDNA or gDNA.

This CDR3 is 15 amino acids long. J lost 0 bases, V lost 3 bases, and 0 bases had no gene match. The V gene's germline CDR1 is SNHLY and CDR2 FYNNEI. TCRdb's table, derived via immunoSEQ multiplex PCR, lists solely in-frame clones and lacks some. The repertoire holds about 150,000 clones, with about four fifths as singletons. Material for sequencing was peripheral blood. This clonotype was sampled from a human donor with acute or convalescent COVID-19. The donor label of this sample is uncertain. The rearrangement uses TRBV2 and TRBJ2-1; TRBD1 agrees at 9 bases. CDR3 in DNA: TGTGCCAGCAGTGAGGGACAGGGCTCCTACAATGAGCAGTTCTTC. Protein sequence: CASSEGQGSYNEQFF. Drawing the rest from reference TRBV2 and TRBJ2-1, the complete variable domain is EPEVTQTPSHQVTQMGQEVILRCVPISNHLYFYWYRQILGQKVEFLVSFYNNEISEKSEIFDDQFSVERPDGSNFTLKIRSTKLEDSAMYFCASSEGQGSYNEQFFGPGTRLTVL.